A single sample is the source of the 5 T cell receptor beta chains below, sequenced in a study of OX40 agonist ivuxolimab in advanced cancers. Here immunoSEQ multiplex PCR was the method, and the copy in TCRdb shows in-frame clones only, minus some. The repertoire holds 80,000 to 100,000 clones, with about nine tenths as singletons. The source material was CD4+ or CD8+ T cells sorted from blood, sampled in a trial of the OX40 agonist ivuxolimab. These receptors originate from an adult with an advanced solid tumor such as melanoma, head and neck, liver or kidney cancer.

The chain joins TRBV6-5 to TRBJ2-2; D is perhaps TRBD1 (6 bases). Germline V gene lookup returns CDR1 MNHEY and CDR2 SVGAGI. The germline V and J ends were trimmed by 2 bases and 1 base, with 8 bases remaining between them. The CDR3 sequence is 15 residues long. The CDR3 region has the DNA TGTGCCAGCAGTTACCAGACAGGGAACACCGGGGAGCTGTTTTTT. Translating gives CASSYQTGNTGELFF.

This clone has a handful of counts. The chain recombines TRBV5-1 with TRBJ2-1; D gene uncertain. Germline CDR1 reads SGHRS; CDR2 reads YFSETQ. The CDR3 is 15 residues long. V lost 2 bases and J lost 0, with 9 bases in between. The CDR3 protein is CASSLQMSSYNEQFF. The CDR3 DNA sequence: TGCGCCAGCAGCTTACAGATGAGCTCCTACAATGAGCAGTTCTTC.

This chain joins TRBV6-6 and TRBJ1-5; the D gene is possibly TRBD1 (6 bases). CDR1 and CDR2 (germline): MNHNY, SVGAGI (reference sequence). The CDR3 spans 16 residues. Trimming stripped 5 bases from V and 1 base from J, with 15 bases between. The CDR3 nucleotides read TGTGCCAGCAGTCCAGGGGTCGGTAGGAGCAATCAGCCCCAGCATTTT. Its protein is CASSPGVGRSNQPQHF.

CDR3 bases: TGCGCCAGCAGCTTAGGTCGGGCGGGGGGCACAGATACGCAGTATTTT. Translation gives CASSLGRAGGTDTQYF. This chain connects TRBV5-1 to TRBJ2-3; 7 bases agree with TRBD2. Germline V gives CDR1 SGHRS, CDR2 YFSETQ. Trimming took 2 bases from V and 1 from J; bases not matched to a gene: 7. This CDR3 comprises 16 residues.

CDR3 loop: CASRSTGFNQPQHF. The CDR3 region has the DNA TGTGCCAGCAGGTCCACAGGGTTTAATCAGCCCCAGCATTTT. V usage is TRBV6-5 and J usage is TRBJ1-5; D might be TRBD1 (6 bases). Trimming shortened V by 6 bases and J by 4 bases, and 13 bases separated the two germline ends. Germline V gene lookup returns CDR1 MNHEY and CDR2 SVGAGI. The CDR3 extends over 14 amino acids.